Presented here are 31 T cell receptor beta chains from one specimen sequenced in a study of control samples from healthy donors and cancer patients. The method was immunoSEQ multiplex PCR; TCRdb's version includes in-frame clones alone and lacks a portion of them. The repertoire includes about 190,000 clones, about 89% of them detected once, and over 1.5% sits in the top ten. The sequencing sample was made of blood. These receptors originate from a man aged 30 to 45 in good health.

The chain employs TRBV19 and TRBJ1-1; TRBD1 agrees at 9 bases. The CDR3 extends over 20 amino acids. The trim removed 6 bases at V and 1 base at J, leaving 21 bases unmatched. Germline V gene sequence: CDR1 LNHDA, CDR2 SQIVND (reference sequence). The CDR3 region has the DNA TGTGCCAGTAGGTTGGGCTTTCAGAAAACGTCGGGACAGGGGAACACTGAAGCTTTCTTT. Its translation is CASRLGFQKTSGQGNTEAFF.

The gene calls are TRBV6-2 or TRBV6-3 and TRBJ1-2; no definite D call. V lost 6 bases and J lost 8, with 16 bases in between. Looked up from germline, CDR1 is MNHEY and CDR2 is SVGEGT. The CDR3 is 13 amino acids. The CDR3, as DNA: TGTGCCAGCAGCGACCTGGCGAGAGGGGGCTACACCTTC. The encoded protein is CASSDLARGGYTF.

This rearrangement joins TRBV27 to TRBJ1-1, with no clear D. The ends were cut back, 7 bases at V and 1 base at J, with 13 bases in the middle. The germline V gene encodes CDR1 MNHEY and CDR2 SMNVEV (reference sequence). The CDR3 runs to 14 residues. The CDR3 loop is CASTLDHPNTEAFF. CDR3 sequence (DNA): TGTGCCAGCACCCTAGATCACCCGAACACTGAAGCTTTCTTT.

The CDR3 loop is CASESRDRGDNEQFF. The CDR3 DNA follows: TGTGCCAGCGAATCACGGGACAGGGGTGACAATGAGCAGTTCTTC. The rearrangement joins TRBV19 to TRBJ2-1; 10 positions match TRBD1. With V trimmed by 9 bases and J by 5 bases, 10 bases remained unmatched. Per germline, CDR1 LNHDA and CDR2 SQIVND (reference sequence). The CDR3 has 15 residues.

The chain employs TRBV10-1 and TRBJ2-2, with D possibly being TRBD2 (5 bases). Germline CDR1 is WNHNN and CDR2 is SYGVQD (reference sequence). The length of the CDR3 is 13 residues. Between the trimmed V and J ends, which lost 5 bases and 4 bases, there was a span of 8 bases. CDR3 sequence (DNA): TGCGCCAGCAGTCTGGACTCCACCGGGGAGCTGTTTTTT. This sequence encodes CASSLDSTGELFF.

This clone was recorded only once. The chain is built from TRBV7-3 and TRBJ2-3; the D is unclear. V lost 5 bases, J lost 1 base, and 7 bases lay in between. Per the germline V gene, CDR1 is SGHTA and CDR2 is FQGTGA. The CDR3 spans 13 residues. The CDR3 here is CASSQTGTDTQYF. The CDR3 DNA reads as TGTGCCAGCAGCCAGACCGGCACAGATACGCAGTATTTT.

The chain recombines TRBV6-5 with TRBJ2-7; no clear D. V shed 0 bases and J shed 3 bases, with 12 bases lying between them. Germline V gene lookup returns CDR1 MNHEY and CDR2 SVGAGI. The CDR3 has 15 amino acids. CDR3 region: CASSYSAGKGYEQYF. Here the CDR3 DNA reads TGTGCCAGCAGTTACTCTGCCGGAAAGGGCTACGAGCAGTACTTC.

V gene TRBV27 combines with J gene TRBJ2-1; D possibly corresponds to TRBD2 (6 bases). The germline gives CDR1 MNHEY, CDR2 SMNVEV (reference sequence). The CDR3 loop spans 17 amino acids. V lost 6 bases and J 0 bases, leaving 18 bases between the germline ends. CDR3 residues: CASRRLSGAGSYNEQFF. The CDR3 DNA follows: TGTGCCAGCAGGAGGCTCTCCGGAGCGGGCTCCTACAATGAGCAGTTCTTC.

This clone was seen a handful of times. This chain joins TRBV20-1 and TRBJ2-7; TRBD1 matches at 8 bases. The CDR3 loop spans 15 amino acids. V lost 3 bases to trimming and J lost 0 bases; unmatched junction nucleotides: 7. Germline V lookup: CDR1 DFQATT, CDR2 SNEGSKA (reference sequence). The CDR3 DNA sequence: TGCAGTGCTAGTCTTGGCAGGGGGCACTCCTACGAGCAGTACTTC. Amino acids: CSASLGRGHSYEQYF.

The V gene is TRBV27, the J gene TRBJ1-1, with D unresolved. Trimming shortened V by 4 bases and J by 0 bases, and 9 bases separated the two germline ends. The CDR3 has 14 amino acids. Germline CDR1 and CDR2: MNHEY and SMNVEV (reference sequence). As DNA, the CDR3 is TGTGCCAGCAGTTCGGTCAGCATGAACACTGAAGCTTTCTTT. Encoded protein: CASSSVSMNTEAFF.

The CDR3 spells CASGSGTGYEKLFF. The CDR3, as DNA: TGTGCCAGCGGATCCGGGACAGGGTATGAAAAACTGTTTTTT. J is TRBJ1-4 and V is TRBV6-5; 9 bases line up with TRBD1. The CDR3 length is 14 residues. The trim removed 8 bases at V and 6 bases at J, leaving 7 bases unmatched. CDR1 and CDR2 from the germline V gene are MNHEY and SVGAGI.

The V gene is TRBV4-1, the J gene TRBJ2-7; 7 nucleotides match TRBD1. CDR1 is MGHRA and CDR2 is YSYEKL in the germline V gene. Trimming cost V 3 bases and J 0 bases; bases outside gene matches: 8. The CDR3 totals 16 residues. The CDR3 loop reads CASSQKPGQSSYEQYF. CDR3 nucleotide sequence: TGCGCCAGCAGCCAGAAGCCGGGACAGAGCTCCTACGAGCAGTACTTC.

This sequence joins TRBV5-4 and TRBJ2-7; D not resolved. V was shortened by 0 bases and J by 5 bases, with 18 bases between the two germline ends. The germline gives CDR1 SGHNT, CDR2 YYREEE (reference sequence). This CDR3 has 16 amino acids. CDR3 bases: TGTGCCAGCAGCTTGGGTGGTAGTTGGGATCTCAACGAGCAGTACTTC. Amino acid sequence: CASSLGGSWDLNEQYF.

This rearrangement joins TRBV19 to TRBJ2-1; no firm D call. The ends were cut back, 4 bases at V and 1 base at J, with 8 bases in the middle. Germline V gene sequence: CDR1 LNHDA, CDR2 SQIVND (reference sequence). The CDR3 sequence is 14 residues long. The CDR3, as DNA: TGTGCCAGTAGTACTACAGCTTCCTACAATGAGCAGTTCTTC. It translates to CASSTTASYNEQFF.

This clone was found once. The chain has TRBV7-9 and TRBJ1-2; 8 bases match TRBD1. CDR1 and CDR2 from the germline V gene are SEHNR and FQNEAQ (reference sequence). The CDR3 has 14 amino acids. V lost 0 bases, J lost 8 bases, and 5 bases stayed unmatched. DNA for the CDR3: TGTGCCAGCAGCTTAGCCCAGACAGGGGCGGGCTACACCTTC. Translation gives CASSLAQTGAGYTF. The complete variable domain, with remaining parts taken from reference TRBV7-9 and TRBJ1-2, reads DTGVSQNPRHKITKRGQNVTFRCDPISEHNRLYWYRQTLGQGPEFLTYFQNEAQLEKSRLLSDRFSAERPKGSFSTLEIQRTEQGDSAMYLCASSLAQTGAGYTFGSGTRLTVV.

This chain links TRBV6-1 with TRBJ1-2, with 7 bases identical to TRBD1. The CDR3 contains 15 residues. Germline CDR1 and CDR2: MNHNS and SASEGT. The V gene end was trimmed by 3 bases and the J gene end by 7 bases; junction bases not matched to a gene: 11. CDR3 nucleotides: TGTGCCAGCAGTGAGTTGACAGGGAGTCGGGGTGGCTACACCTTC. Amino acids: CASSELTGSRGGYTF.

This clone has only a few counts. This sequence joins TRBV11-2 and TRBJ2-4; tentatively, D is TRBD1 (6 bases). V gave up 4 bases and J gave up 3 bases, with 16 bases separating them. Germline V gives CDR1 SGHAT, CDR2 FQNNGV. CDR3 length: 16 amino acids. CDR3 sequence (DNA): TGTGCCAGCAGCTACGACCAGGGGTCTGTCAAAAACATTCAGTACTTC. Residues: CASSYDQGSVKNIQYF. Looking up the rest from reference TRBV11-2 and TRBJ2-4 gives the full variable domain: EAGVAQSPRYKIIEKRQSVAFWCNPISGHATLYWYQQILGQGPKLLIQFQNNGVVDDSQLPKDRFSAERLKGVDSTLKIQPAKLEDSAVYLCASSYDQGSVKNIQYFGAGTRLSVL.

The chain joins TRBV6-6 to TRBJ2-6, with unresolved D. Per germline, CDR1 MNHNY and CDR2 SVGAGI (reference sequence). This CDR3 spans 15 amino acids. Between the trimmed V and J ends, which lost 0 bases and 0 bases, there was a span of 3 bases. The CDR3 is CASSYSGSGANVLTF. The CDR3 region has the DNA TGTGCCAGCAGTTACTCGGGCTCTGGGGCCAACGTCCTGACTTTC.

DNA for the CDR3: TGCAGCGGAACCGGGGCTATTGTTGGGGCTAATGAAAAACTGTTTTTT. This codes for CSGTGAIVGANEKLFF. This chain links TRBV29-1 with TRBJ1-4; possibly TRBD1 for D (5 bases). There are 16 residues in the CDR3. V was pared by 7 bases and J by 3 bases, with 21 bases between. Germline lookup yields CDR1 SQVTM and CDR2 ANQGSEA.

The chain combines TRBV1 with TRBJ1-2; the DNA was not used to check the table's D call, TRBD1. TRBV1 is a pseudogene locus. The CDR3 runs to 14 residues. DNA of the CDR3: TGCACCAGCAGCCAAGCGCAGGGGATGAATGGCTACACCTTC. Amino acids: CTSSQAQGMNGYTF.

This clone occurred once. The V call is TRBV7-9, the J call TRBJ1-6; weak D call: TRBD1 (5 bases). The CDR3 consists of 15 residues. CDR1 and CDR2 (germline): SEHNR, FQNEAQ (reference sequence). Deletions cut 1 base from V and 6 bases from J, with 10 bases between. The CDR3 loop reads CASSLDGAVNSPLHF. CDR3 nucleotides: TGTGCCAGCAGCTTAGATGGGGCAGTTAATTCACCCCTCCACTTT.

The rearrangement joins TRBV19 to TRBJ2-3; D gene unclear. Germline V gene data show CDR1 as LNHDA and CDR2 as SQIVND (reference sequence). Trimming left V 4 bases short and J 1 base short, with 12 bases between. CDR3 length equals 15 residues. The chain's CDR3 is CASSTTRIGTDTQYF. The CDR3 DNA reads as TGTGCCAGTAGTACCACCAGGATTGGCACAGATACGCAGTATTTT.

The gene calls are TRBV18 and TRBJ1-5, with D tentatively TRBD1 (6 bases). The CDR3 runs to 17 residues. V lost 0 bases and J lost 1, with 13 bases in between. Germline V gives CDR1 KGHSH, CDR2 LQKENI. CDR3 in DNA: TGTGCCAGCTCACCACCGGAGGGGGGAGGAAGCAATCAGCCCCAGCATTTT. Protein: CASSPPEGGGSNQPQHF.

The chain employs TRBV5-1 and TRBJ2-7; TRBD1 agrees at 8 bases. The germline gives CDR1 SGHRS, CDR2 YFSETQ. This CDR3 region has 14 residues. Trimming took 7 bases from V and 3 from J; bases not matched to a gene: 9. The CDR3 protein is CASSPPDRGYEQYF. In DNA, the CDR3 is TGCGCCAGCTCCCCCCCCGACAGGGGCTACGAGCAGTACTTC.

V and J are TRBV5-1 and TRBJ1-2, with D perhaps TRBD1 (5 bases). The germline V and J ends were trimmed by 0 bases and 2 bases, with 11 bases remaining between them. CDR1 and CDR2 from the germline V gene are SGHRS and YFSETQ. The CDR3 runs to 15 residues. This CDR3 is CASSLADSANYGYTF. CDR3 nucleotides: TGCGCCAGCAGCTTGGCAGACAGTGCGAACTATGGCTACACCTTC.

The chain recombines TRBV3-1 (or the pseudogene TRBV3-2) with TRBJ1-1; 7 bases agree with TRBD1. The CDR3 totals 16 residues. Germline lookup yields CDR1 LGHDT and CDR2 YNNKEL (reference sequence). With V trimmed by 5 bases and J by 0 bases, 9 bases remained unmatched. The CDR3 DNA reads as TGTGCCAGCAGCTATTCAGGGGGTATCTTGAACACTGAAGCTTTCTTT. It encodes CASSYSGGILNTEAFF.

This clone was counted a single time. The chain couples TRBV28 to TRBJ2-1; 13 nucleotides match TRBD2. After removal of 9 bases from V and 15 bases from J, the junction contained 8 bases not matched to a gene. Germline V gene lookup returns CDR1 MDHEN and CDR2 SYDVKM. CDR3 size: 12 residues. Here the CDR3 DNA reads TGTGCCAGTTCCGGGACTAGCGGGATTCGGTTCTTC. Residues: CASSGTSGIRFF.

This clone was observed a single time. J is TRBJ1-4 and V is TRBV5-5; TRBD1 agrees at 9 bases. CDR1 SGHKS and CDR2 YYEKEE come from the germline V gene (reference sequence). The V and J ends lost 4 bases and 8 bases, in that order; junction bases with no gene match: 12. The CDR3 runs 16 residues. The CDR3 DNA reads TGTGCCAGCAGCAGAAAGGGACAGGGCGCACCCGAAAAACTGTTTTTT. Translated, it gives CASSRKGQGAPEKLFF.

This clone was counted once. The chain employs TRBV7-8 and TRBJ1-3; no definite D call. The CDR3 runs to 17 residues. Trimming pared 2 bases from V and 0 bases from J, leaving 14 bases between. CDR1 and CDR2 (germline): SGHVS, FQNEAQ. CDR3 nucleotide sequence: TGTGCCAGCAGCTTACTTCCAAAGTCATACTCTGGAAACACCATATATTTT. It yields the protein CASSLLPKSYSGNTIYF.

The chain joins TRBV29-1 to TRBJ2-7, with TRBD2 matching 7 bases. The CDR3 is 11 amino acids. J lost 6 bases, V lost 5 bases, and 4 bases had no gene match. Looked up from germline, CDR1 is SQVTM and CDR2 is ANQGSEA. CDR3 sequence: CSVRGDLEQYF. For the CDR3, the DNA is TGCAGCGTTCGGGGGGATCTCGAGCAGTACTTC.

The CDR3 DNA reads TGTGCCACCAGTGATTCGCGGGACCTCACCTACGAGCAGTACTTC. This encodes CATSDSRDLTYEQYF. The V gene is TRBV24-1, the J gene TRBJ2-7; possible D gene TRBD2, 6 bases. The CDR3 contains 15 residues. Trimming removed 2 bases at V and 2 bases at J, with 12 bases between. CDR1 is KGHDR and CDR2 is SFDVKD in the germline V gene.